This TCR beta chain was profiled in a study of blood T cell repertoires in COVID-19. Study-level information: The study drew acute and convalescent COVID-19 samples from the United States, Italy and Spain.

Germline loops: CDR1 MDHEN, CDR2 SYDVKM. The V and J ends lost 7 bases and 6 bases, in that order; junction bases with no gene match: 6. The CDR3 sequence is 14 residues long. Cohort placement rested on clinical history that participants reported themselves. The assay was immunoSEQ multiplex PCR, and TCRdb's table has in-frame clones only and misses some. Of 200,000 to 250,000 clones listed, roughly 79% are singletons. The sequencing input was PBMCs or T cells enriched from blood (not recorded which). The chain links TRBV28 to TRBJ1-6, with 7 bases lining up with TRBD1. The TCR was taken from a woman aged 50 to 60 with acute COVID-19. CDR3 in amino acids: CASTPGQLNSPLHF. In DNA form, the CDR3 reads TGTGCCAGCACTCCGGGACAGCTTAATTCACCCCTCCACTTT.